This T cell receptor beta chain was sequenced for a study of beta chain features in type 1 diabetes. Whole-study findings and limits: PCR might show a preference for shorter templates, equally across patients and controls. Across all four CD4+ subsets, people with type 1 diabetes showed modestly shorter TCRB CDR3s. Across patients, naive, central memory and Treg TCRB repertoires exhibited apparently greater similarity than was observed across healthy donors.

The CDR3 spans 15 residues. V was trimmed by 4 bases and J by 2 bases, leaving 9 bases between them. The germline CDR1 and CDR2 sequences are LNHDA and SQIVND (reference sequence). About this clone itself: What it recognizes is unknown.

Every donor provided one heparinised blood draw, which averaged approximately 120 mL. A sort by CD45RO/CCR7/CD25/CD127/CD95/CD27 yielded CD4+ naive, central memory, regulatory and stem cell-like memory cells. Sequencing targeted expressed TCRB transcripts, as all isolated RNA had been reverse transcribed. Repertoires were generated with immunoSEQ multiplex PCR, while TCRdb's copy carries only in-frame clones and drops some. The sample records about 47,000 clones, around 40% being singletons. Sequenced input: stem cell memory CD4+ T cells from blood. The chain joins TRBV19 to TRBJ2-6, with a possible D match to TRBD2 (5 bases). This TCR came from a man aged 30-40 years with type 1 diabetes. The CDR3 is CASSRGSAGANVLTF. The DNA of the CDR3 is TGTGCCAGTAGTAGAGGGAGTGCTGGGGCCAACGTCCTGACTTTC.